These 32 T cell receptor beta chains originate from one sample sequenced in a study of shared clonotypes between healthy human individuals. Sequencing used immunoSEQ multiplex PCR; TCRdb keeps in-frame clones, though not all of them. The sample lists about 1 million clones, around 75% occurring once. The sequenced sample consisted of memory CD4+ T cells sorted from blood. Noted subset: CD45RA-negative fraction. These receptors were obtained from a man between 18 and 35 years old in good health.

This clone was picked up one time. V and J are TRBV5-1 and TRBJ1-1; no clear D gene. The CDR3 sequence is 14 residues long. Germline V gives CDR1 SGHRS, CDR2 YFSETQ. The V and J ends lost 4 bases and 6 bases respectively, with 16 bases between them. The DNA of the CDR3 is TGCGCCAGCAGCCCCCGGGCCAACAACGCTGAAGCTTTCTTT. Residues: CASSPRANNAEAFF.

The genes are TRBV4-3 and TRBJ2-1; TRBD2 matches 10 bases. CDR1 and CDR2 (germline): LGHNA, YSLEER. V was clipped by 0 bases and J by 7 bases; unmatched bases: 15. The CDR3 has 19 amino acids. The DNA for the CDR3 is TGCGCCAGCAGCCAAGATCCGTCTAGCGGGAGATTTGGCCGGAATGAGCAGTTCTTC. Residues: CASSQDPSSGRFGRNEQFF.

The count of this clone is one. The CDR3 here is CASSGQRGDTQYF. The CDR3 nucleotides read TGTGCCAGCAGTGGACAGCGTGGAGATACGCAGTATTTT. The chain is built from TRBV6-1 and TRBJ2-3; D might be TRBD1 (5 bases). V shed 4 bases and J shed 5 bases, with 10 bases lying between them. The CDR3 runs 13 residues. Germline V lookup: CDR1 MNHNS, CDR2 SASEGT.

The genes are TRBV9 and TRBJ2-3; possibly TRBD1 or TRBD2 for D (5 bases each). CDR1 SGDLS and CDR2 YYNGEE come from the germline V gene. V shed 0 bases and J shed 0 bases, with 17 bases lying between them. The CDR3 has 18 residues. The CDR3 reads CASSVAGRTISSTDTQYF. The CDR3, as DNA: TGTGCCAGCAGCGTAGCAGGGAGAACTATAAGTAGCACAGATACGCAGTATTTT.

The chain links TRBV28 to TRBJ2-7; 9 positions agree with TRBD1. Germline assignment: CDR1 MDHEN and CDR2 SYDVKM. The CDR3 contains 15 residues. Trimming took 4 bases from V and 4 from J; bases not matched to a gene: 8. The CDR3 nucleotides are TGTGCCAGCAGTTCCGGACAGGGGAAGGCGTACGAGCAGTACTTC. It translates to CASSSGQGKAYEQYF.

J is TRBJ2-3 and V is TRBV19; 15 nucleotides match TRBD2. The CDR3 covers 16 residues. Unmatched junction bases numbered 4, after V lost 3 bases and J lost 6 bases. CDR1 and CDR2 (germline): LNHDA, SQIVND (reference sequence). The DNA for the CDR3 is TGTGCCAGTAGTATTGGACTAGCGGGAGGGCGGGATACGCAGTATTTT. It yields the protein CASSIGLAGGRDTQYF.

The gene calls are TRBV5-1 and TRBJ2-3; 12 positions agree with TRBD2. The trim removed 4 bases at V and 1 base at J, leaving 4 bases unmatched. The CDR3 loop spans 16 amino acids. Germline V gene data show CDR1 as SGHRS and CDR2 as YFSETQ. The CDR3 DNA reads as TGCGCCAGCAGCGCGTGGACTAGCGGGGGCACAGATACGCAGTATTTT. It codes for CASSAWTSGGTDTQYF.

The V gene is TRBV28, the J gene TRBJ2-1; a possible D gene is TRBD2 (7 bases). Between the trimmed V and J ends, which lost 8 bases and 4 bases, there was a span of 15 bases. Per the germline V gene, CDR1 is MDHEN and CDR2 is SYDVKM. The CDR3 has 14 residues. CDR3 nucleotides: TGTGCCAGCCTGGGGGGGGGCTTATACAATGAGCAGTTCTTC. Translation gives CASLGGGLYNEQFF.

The chain couples TRBV29-1 to TRBJ2-4; 10 nucleotides agree with TRBD1. Germline V gene sequence: CDR1 SQVTM, CDR2 ANQGSEA. The CDR3 spans 12 residues. Unmatched junction bases numbered 2, after V lost 7 bases and J lost 5 bases. In DNA form, the CDR3 reads TGCAGCGCCGGGACAGGGGAAAACATTCAGTACTTC. Residues: CSAGTGENIQYF.

This clone was picked up a small number of times. The rearrangement joins TRBV18 to TRBJ2-1; D is undetermined. Germline assignment: CDR1 KGHSH and CDR2 LQKENI. The CDR3 is 15 amino acids. The V end lost 3 bases, the J end lost 5 bases, and 14 bases lay between the germline ends. The CDR3 region has the DNA TGTGCCAGCTCACCCCTATCGGAGCCAAACAATGAGCAGTTCTTC. Its protein is CASSPLSEPNNEQFF.

This clone has just one count. This chain joins TRBV11-2 and TRBJ2-7; D unresolved. CDR1 and CDR2 (germline): SGHAT, FQNNGV. The CDR3 contains 13 residues. V was clipped by 7 bases and J by 3 bases, with 13 bases between them. CDR3 region: CASTPGVGYEQYF. The CDR3 nucleotides are TGTGCCAGCACCCCCGGAGTGGGCTACGAGCAGTACTTC. Based on the CDR3 plus reference TRBV11-2 and TRBJ2-7, the full variable domain is EAGVAQSPRYKIIEKRQSVAFWCNPISGHATLYWYQQILGQGPKLLIQFQNNGVVDDSQLPKDRFSAERLKGVDSTLKIQPAKLEDSAVYLCASTPGVGYEQYFGPGTRLTVT.

The chain has TRBV5-4 and TRBJ2-5; unclear D gene. Judging by the DNA end, TRBJ2-7 fits better; the J call may be wrong. Per the germline V gene, CDR1 is SGHNT and CDR2 is YYREEE (reference sequence). This CDR3 comprises 12 residues. CDR3 sequence reads: CASSLPGYEQYF. DNA of the CDR3: TGTGCCAGCAGCTTGCCCGGATACGAGCAGTACTTC.

This sequence joins TRBV6-5 and TRBJ1-4, with unresolved D. The germline gives CDR1 MNHEY, CDR2 SVGAGI. The V and J ends lost 0 bases and 7 bases respectively, with 6 bases between them. The CDR3 runs 13 residues. The DNA for the CDR3 is TGTGCCAGCAGTTACTCGCCGGGTGAAAAACTGTTTTTT. This encodes CASSYSPGEKLFF.

In its sample, this clone was seen once. The V call is TRBV6-1, the J call TRBJ1-5, with TRBD1 matching 12 bases. The germline V gene has CDR1 MNHNS and CDR2 SASEGT. J lost 6 bases, V lost 6 bases, and 6 bases had no gene match. CDR3 length equals 15 residues. The CDR3 DNA sequence: TGTGCCAGCAGGGGGGACAGGGGGCCTAGTCAGCCCCAGCATTTT. It yields the protein CASRGDRGPSQPQHF.

This clone has a handful of counts. The chain couples TRBV19 to TRBJ1-1; D remains unclear. Trimming left V 9 bases short and J 0 bases short, with 17 bases between. This CDR3 spans 15 amino acids. Germline V lookup: CDR1 LNHDA, CDR2 SQIVND (reference sequence). CDR3 protein: CASAATQALNTEAFF. The CDR3 DNA sequence: TGTGCCAGCGCTGCCACCCAGGCCCTGAACACTGAAGCTTTCTTT.

The CDR3 DNA is TGTGCCAGCGGGGGGGTGGTGGCCCAGTACTTC. Protein sequence: CASGGVVAQYF. The gene calls are TRBV28 and TRBJ2-5, with 7 positions matching TRBD2. V lost 8 bases, J lost 9 bases, and 6 bases stayed unmatched. CDR1 is MDHEN, CDR2 SYDVKM, per germline. The CDR3 extends over 11 amino acids. Variable domain in full (rest from reference TRBV28 and TRBJ2-5): DVKVTQSSRYLVKRTGEKVFLECVQDMDHENMFWYRQDPGLGLRLIYFSYDVKMKEKGDIPEGYSVSREKKERFSLILESASTNQTSMYLCASGGVVAQYFGPGTRLLVL.

The sample holds one count of this clone. The gene calls are TRBV2 and TRBJ2-3; D assignment may be TRBD1 or TRBD2 (5 bases each). CDR3 length: 13 amino acids. V lost 7 bases, J lost 5 bases, and 13 bases lay in between. Per germline, CDR1 SNHLY and CDR2 FYNNEI. The CDR3 sequence: CASTREQGDTQYF. The DNA for the CDR3 is TGTGCCAGCACTAGGGAGCAGGGAGATACGCAGTATTTT. Using reference TRBV2 and TRBJ2-3 for the parts outside the CDR3, the full variable domain is EPEVTQTPSHQVTQMGQEVILRCVPISNHLYFYWYRQILGQKVEFLVSFYNNEISEKSEIFDDQFSVERPDGSNFTLKIRSTKLEDSAMYFCASTREQGDTQYFGPGTRLTVL.

This clone was seen a handful of times. The chain links TRBV18 to TRBJ1-6, with a tentative D call TRBD1 (5 bases). In germline, CDR1 is KGHSH, CDR2 LQKENI. The CDR3 consists of 16 residues. V lost 0 bases and J lost 7, with 13 bases in between. CDR3 bases: TGTGCCAGCTCACCACCCTCGGGGGGAGAGAATTCACCCCTCCACTTT. Translating gives CASSPPSGGENSPLHF.

The V call is TRBV5-1, the J call TRBJ2-7; possibly TRBD1 for D (6 bases). Germline V gene lookup returns CDR1 SGHRS and CDR2 YFSETQ. The CDR3 runs 17 residues. The V end was cut by 4 bases, the J end by 0 bases, with 20 bases between. CDR3 loop: CASSLGLQGRSSYEQYF. CDR3 in DNA: TGCGCCAGCAGCCTGGGATTACAGGGCCGAAGCTCCTACGAGCAGTACTTC. Full variable domain (rest looked up from reference TRBV5-1 and TRBJ2-7): KAGVTQTPRYLIKTRGQQVTLSCSPISGHRSVSWYQQTPGQGLQFLFEYFSETQRNKGNFPGRFSGRQFSNSRSEMNVSTLELGDSALYLCASSLGLQGRSSYEQYFGPGTRLTVT.

The chain has TRBV28 and TRBJ2-7; tentatively, D is TRBD1 or TRBD2 (5 bases each). Germline CDR1 and CDR2: MDHEN and SYDVKM. The CDR3 length is 12 residues. V was clipped by 4 bases and J by 9 bases, with 13 bases between them. CDR3 bases: TGTGCCAGCAGTTCCTTGGGGGTCGGGCAGTACTTC. Its protein is CASSSLGVGQYF.

The chain is built from TRBV7-2 and TRBJ2-5; 11 nucleotides line up with TRBD2. The CDR3 has 19 residues. V was pared by 5 bases and J by 5 bases, with 19 bases of the junction left unmatched. Germline-derived CDR1 and CDR2 are SGHTA and FQGNSA. This CDR3 is CASSPPPRLAGGPLETQYF. The CDR3 bases are TGTGCCAGCAGCCCCCCCCCGCGGCTAGCGGGGGGCCCTTTGGAGACCCAGTACTTC.

Note on this clone: The same CDR3 also results from other DNA sequences found in this sample. The V gene is TRBV2, the J gene TRBJ1-1; a weak D match, TRBD1 (6 bases). V was trimmed by 4 bases and J by 2 bases, leaving 11 bases between them. CDR3 size: 14 residues. Germline CDR1 is SNHLY and CDR2 is FYNNEI. This chain's CDR3 is CASSGRGANTEAFF. The CDR3 DNA reads as TGTGCCAGCAGTGGTCGGGGGGCTAACACTGAAGCTTTCTTT.

The chain uses TRBV12-5 and TRBJ1-5, with D possibly TRBD1 on 5 matching bases. Germline CDR1 is LGHNT and CDR2 is FRNRAP. V shed 4 bases and J shed 0 bases, with 13 bases lying between them. The CDR3 spans 16 residues. This CDR3 is CASGSAGPDSNQPQHF. The CDR3 bases are TGTGCTAGTGGTTCTGCGGGACCGGATAGCAATCAGCCCCAGCATTTT.

This sequence joins TRBV6-6 and TRBJ2-1; TRBD2 matches at 7 bases. The CDR3 sequence is 16 residues long. Germline loops: CDR1 MNHNY, CDR2 SVGAGI (reference sequence). Losses at the gene ends were 5 bases for V and 8 bases for J; bases not matched to a gene: 15. As DNA, the CDR3 is TGTGCCAGCAGTCACCTGACTAGCCAAGAAGGTGATGAGCAGTTCTTC. Translating it yields CASSHLTSQEGDEQFF.

This chain connects TRBV11-2 to TRBJ2-5; no firm D call. The J call may be incorrect, as the DNA end agrees better with TRBJ2-7. The CDR3 extends over 14 amino acids. Germline loops: CDR1 SGHAT, CDR2 FQNNGV. The CDR3 nucleotides read TGTGCCAGCAGCTTATCGGGCCGGACCTACGAGCAGTACTTC. Translating it yields CASSLSGRTYEQYF.

The chain couples TRBV28 to TRBJ1-6; D might be TRBD1 (5 bases). CDR1 and CDR2 (germline): MDHEN, SYDVKM. V was trimmed by 3 bases and J by 9 bases, leaving 18 bases between them. The CDR3 contains 16 residues. The CDR3 coding sequence is TGTGCCAGCAGTTTTGGTGGGGGGGTCTGGGGTTCACCCCTCCACTTT. This encodes CASSFGGGVWGSPLHF.

This sequence joins TRBV5-1 and TRBJ1-4; TRBD1 matches at 9 bases. The CDR3 runs to 14 residues. Germline CDR1 SGHRS, CDR2 YFSETQ. J gave up 8 bases and V 4 bases, and 6 bases lay outside the gene matches. CDR3 bases: TGCGCCAGCAGCCAGACAGGGGGTGTCGAAAAACTGTTTTTT. Residues: CASSQTGGVEKLFF.

The gene calls are TRBV14 and TRBJ1-4; D uncertain. This CDR3 has 14 amino acids. The V gene lost 2 bases and the J gene lost 4 bases, with 8 bases spanning the gap. Germline V gene data show CDR1 as SGHDN and CDR2 as FVKESK. The CDR3 loop reads CASSQRTVNEKLFF. The DNA for the CDR3 is TGTGCCAGCAGCCAACGAACAGTTAATGAAAAACTGTTTTTT.

The genes are TRBV6-1 and TRBJ2-3; tentative D call: TRBD2 (6 bases). V dropped 6 bases and J dropped 8 bases, with 18 bases sitting between them. This CDR3 contains 14 residues. Germline CDR1 is MNHNS and CDR2 is SASEGT. The CDR3 bases are TGTGCCAGCAGCGCGGGGTCCGAAGCCAGTACGCAGTATTTT. Its protein is CASSAGSEASTQYF.

The chain carries TRBV12-5 and TRBJ2-5, with D unresolved. V lost 3 bases to trimming and J lost 5 bases, with 4 bases between them. The CDR3 length is 11 residues. Germline V gene data show CDR1 as LGHNT and CDR2 as FRNRAP. The CDR3 protein is CASGFRETQYF. In DNA, the CDR3 is TGTGCTAGTGGTTTCCGGGAGACCCAGTACTTC.

For the CDR3, the DNA is TGTGCCAGTAGTACGGGGGACACTCGCCGGTCAACTAATGAAAAACTGTTTTTT. Translating it yields CASSTGDTRRSTNEKLFF. This chain links TRBV19 with TRBJ1-4; tentative D call: TRBD1 (6 bases). Trimming took off 4 bases at V and 0 bases at J, with 18 bases between the two ends. The CDR3 is 18 residues long. CDR1 LNHDA and CDR2 SQIVND come from the germline V gene (reference sequence).

The rearrangement uses TRBV7-9 and TRBJ2-3; 7 bases match TRBD2. The CDR3 loop spans 15 amino acids. CDR1 and CDR2 (germline): SEHNR, FQNEAQ (reference sequence). V lost 1 base to trimming and J lost 7 bases; unmatched junction nucleotides: 8. CDR3 sequence reads: CASSLGLAERNTQYF. As DNA, the CDR3 is TGTGCCAGCAGCTTAGGGCTAGCGGAGAGGAATACGCAGTATTTT.